This note documents a single TCR beta chain sequence. As yet, its antigen is unknown. The sample originates from a study of cytomegalovirus exposure and HLA in healthy donors. Study as a whole: Some 85 million unique TCRs, all from HLA-typed donors, were included in an early release of the data.

The germline V gene has CDR1 GTSNPN and CDR2 SVGIG (reference sequence). Trimming took off 0 bases at V and 1 base at J, with 6 bases between the two ends. CDR3 length equals 14 residues. With 60 Vbeta and 13 Jbeta primers, the PCR was carried out. Clones were read by immunoSEQ multiplex PCR, and TCRdb kept only the in-frame ones, dropping some. The sample lists 40,000 or so clones; roughly 64% were seen once. Study-wide points: More than 150 TCR beta chains were listed as cytomegalovirus-associated. Equally common other TCR beta chains were less clonally expanded than HLA-associated ones, a later analysis found. Rarity marked most TCR sequences, yet some public TCRs occurred in many donors.

The J gene is TRBJ2-2, the V gene TRBV30; no clear D. The sample taken for sequencing was PBMCs. The TCR was taken from a middle-aged man in good health and CMV-seropositive. Written as DNA, the CDR3 is TGTGCCTGGAGTGTTGGCATGAACACCGGGGAGCTGTTTTTT. Translating it yields CAWSVGMNTGELFF.